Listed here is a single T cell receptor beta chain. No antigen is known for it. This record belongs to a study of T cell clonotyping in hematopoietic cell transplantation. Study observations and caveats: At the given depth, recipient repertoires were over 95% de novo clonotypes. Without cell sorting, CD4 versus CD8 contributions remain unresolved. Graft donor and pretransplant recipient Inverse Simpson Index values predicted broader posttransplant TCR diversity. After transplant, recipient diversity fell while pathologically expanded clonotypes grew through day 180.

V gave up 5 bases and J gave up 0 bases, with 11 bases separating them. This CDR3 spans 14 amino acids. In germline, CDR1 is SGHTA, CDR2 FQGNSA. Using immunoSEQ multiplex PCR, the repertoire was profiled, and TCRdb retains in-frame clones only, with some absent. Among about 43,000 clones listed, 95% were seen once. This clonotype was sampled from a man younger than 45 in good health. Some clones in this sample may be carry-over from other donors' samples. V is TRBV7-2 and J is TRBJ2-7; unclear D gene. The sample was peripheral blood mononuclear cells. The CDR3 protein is CASSPDGYSYEQYF. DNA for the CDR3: TGTGCCAGCAGCCCGGACGGATACTCCTACGAGCAGTACTTC.